This TCR beta chain was profiled in a study of cytomegalovirus exposure and HLA in healthy donors. Germline CDR1 reads MRHNA; CDR2 reads SNTAGT. The CDR3 totals 17 residues. Trimming took 2 bases from V and 0 from J; bases not matched to a gene: 4. PCR involved 60 Vbeta and 13 Jbeta primers. The data were produced by immunoSEQ multiplex PCR, yet TCRdb's version contains in-frame clones alone and is incomplete. This sample has over 100,000 clones, with over 75% found just once. Note on this clone: Its antigen is currently unknown.

Study findings and constraints: The authors listed about 170 TCR beta chains as cytomegalovirus-associated.

Material for sequencing was PBMCs. The sequence came from a man in his thirties or forties in good health and CMV-seronegative. The chain couples TRBV6-4 to TRBJ1-6, with TRBD1 matching over 7 bases. CDR3 amino acids: CASSDPDRSSYNSPLHF. The CDR3, as DNA: TGTGCCAGCAGTGACCCGGACAGGAGCTCCTATAATTCACCCCTCCACTTT.